The 3 T cell receptor beta chains reported below all come from one sample, sequenced in a study of blood T cell repertoires in COVID-19. The data were produced by immunoSEQ multiplex PCR, yet TCRdb's version contains in-frame clones alone and is incomplete. The sample records 150,000 to 200,000 clones, roughly 73% being singletons. Sequenced material: peripheral blood. These receptors were collected from a man aged 70-80 years with acute or convalescent COVID-19.

This clone was recorded once. V usage is TRBV28 and J usage is TRBJ1-6, with TRBD1 identical over 9 bases. The germline V gene has CDR1 MDHEN and CDR2 SYDVKM. V lost 6 bases and J lost 5; bases outside the gene matches: 5. This CDR3 is 15 amino acids long. The CDR3 DNA follows: TGTGCCAGCAGGGTACAGGGGGCCGATAATTCACCCCTCCACTTT. This sequence encodes CASRVQGADNSPLHF.

The chain is built from TRBV5-6 and TRBJ2-5; TRBD2 aligns across 10 bases. Germline CDR1 is SGHDT and CDR2 is YYEEEE. Unmatched junction bases numbered 7, after V lost 4 bases and J lost 1 base. The CDR3 contains 16 residues. The CDR3 DNA reads TGTGCCAGCAGCCAACCGGGACTAGCGACCCAAGAGACCCAGTACTTC. Translated, it gives CASSQPGLATQETQYF. Filled out from reference TRBV5-6 and TRBJ2-5, the complete variable domain reads DAGVTQSPTHLIKTRGQQVTLRCSPKSGHDTVSWYQQALGQGPQFIFQYYEEEERQRGNFPDRFSGHQFPNYSSELNVNALLLGDSALYLCASSQPGLATQETQYFGPGTRLLVL.

The CDR3 sequence is CASSLRQGTDTQYF. CDR3 coding DNA: TGTGCCAGCAGTTTAAGACAGGGGACAGATACGCAGTATTTT. The rearrangement links TRBV27 to TRBJ2-3, with 8 bases lining up with TRBD1. Trimming at V came to 2 bases and at J to 3 bases, leaving 1 base not matched to a gene. The CDR3 consists of 14 residues. Germline values: CDR1 MNHEY, CDR2 SMNVEV (reference sequence).